This record concerns one TCR beta chain sequence. These data come from a study of blood T cell repertoires in COVID-19. Study as a whole: PBMCs, B-cell-depleted T cells, or T cells were the source of the cDNA or gDNA that made up the material.

Looked up from germline, CDR1 is MNHEY and CDR2 is SVGAGI. J lost 2 bases, V lost 6 bases, and 6 bases had no gene match. This CDR3 contains 14 residues. Authors' methods: For nucleated cells, counts were estimated from reference gene primer amplification. The method was immunoSEQ multiplex PCR; TCRdb's version includes in-frame clones alone and lacks a portion of them. V and J calls and clone size come straight from that table; D and trimming were deduced from the DNA. The sample yields some 80,000 clones, 70% to 90% seen once. Followed over time, Seattle patients had been enrolled while infection was active.

The sequencing sample was made of peripheral blood. This receptor was obtained from a man in his fifties or sixties with COVID-19, enrolled during active disease. This sequence joins TRBV6-5 and TRBJ2-7; 8 bases map to TRBD1. The CDR3 sequence: CASSLGQGPYEQYF. The DNA for the CDR3 is TGTGCCAGCAGCCTAGGACAGGGTCCCTACGAGCAGTACTTC.